The 23 T cell receptor beta chains below come from one sample, sequenced in a study of blood T cell repertoires in COVID-19 (dated by TCRdb to about 2020). To prepare the library, the immunoSEQ multiplex PCR assay was applied. Not all clones reach the TCRdb copy of this immuneACCESS table, which keeps in-frame sequences only. Checked studies attribute under half of the gap to unresolved V genes and leave the rest unexplained. A total of 88,000 or so clones appear in this sample, 83% of them only once. Around 10% of the sample is in the top ten clones. Input material: peripheral blood. These receptors were collected from a human donor in a cohort sampled during active COVID-19.

This clone was seen a single time. The V and J genes are TRBV11-2 and TRBJ1-3; D is uncertain. Germline CDR1 SGHAT, CDR2 FQNNGV. The CDR3 is 15 amino acids. V was pared by 0 bases and J by 2 bases, with 8 bases between. The CDR3 DNA sequence: TGTGCCAGCAGCTTAGATAACTTCGCTGGAAACACCATATATTTT. Translated: CASSLDNFAGNTIYF.

As regards this clone: The junction departs from the called germline gene at one end, perhaps through a read error. V is TRBV29-1 and J is TRBJ1-1, with 7 positions matching TRBD1. CDR1 and CDR2 (germline): SQVTM, ANQGSEA. The CDR3 sequence is 14 residues long. CDR3 bases: TGCAGCGTTTATCAAACGGACAGGAGCCCTGAGGCTTTCTTT. As protein: CSVYQTDRSPEAFF.

The V gene is TRBV12-3 or TRBV12-4, the J gene TRBJ2-7, with D possibly matching TRBD1 (5 bases). This CDR3 region has 13 residues. V shed 1 base and J shed 3 bases, with 7 bases lying between them. Written as DNA, the CDR3 is TGTGCCAGCAGTTTAGACAGGAACTACGAGCAGTACTTC. It codes for CASSLDRNYEQYF.

The chain is built from TRBV9 and TRBJ2-7; 10 bases are shared with TRBD1. The V segment lost 4 bases and the J segment 5 bases; nucleotides outside the gene matches: 6. Germline V gene lookup returns CDR1 SGDLS and CDR2 YYNGEE. The CDR3 length is 14 residues. The CDR3 loop reads CASSLRTGGDEQYF. The CDR3 DNA reads as TGTGCCAGCAGCCTGCGGACAGGGGGAGACGAGCAGTACTTC.

The rearrangement uses TRBV6-2 or TRBV6-3 and TRBJ2-3, with D perhaps matching TRBD1 (6 bases). V was cut by 4 bases and J by 1 base, with 12 bases left in between. The CDR3 length is 15 residues. Looked up from germline, CDR1 is MNHEY and CDR2 is SVGEGT. CDR3 protein: CASSLGGVRTDTQYF. The DNA for the CDR3 is TGTGCCAGCAGTTTAGGGGGAGTCCGCACAGATACGCAGTATTTT.

J is TRBJ2-3 and V is TRBV24-1; D gene unclear. With 3 bases removed from V and 7 bases from J, the gap between germline ends came to 13 bases. This CDR3 comprises 14 residues. The V gene's germline CDR1 is KGHDR and CDR2 SFDVKD. For the CDR3, the DNA is TGTGCCACCAGTGATGGTATAGTTTCGAATACGCAGTATTTT. It yields the protein CATSDGIVSNTQYF.

The gene calls are TRBV11-1 and TRBJ1-2, with D possibly being TRBD1 (5 bases). This CDR3 has 13 residues. With 0 bases removed from V and 7 bases from J, the gap between germline ends came to 9 bases. The V gene's germline CDR1 is SGHAT and CDR2 FQDESV (reference sequence). In nucleotides, the CDR3 is TGTGCCAGCAGCTTAGCAGGGGTCTCTGGCTACACCTTC. This codes for CASSLAGVSGYTF.

This clone was seen only once. The chain carries TRBV11-3 and TRBJ1-2; D gene uncertain. Germline loops: CDR1 SGHNT, CDR2 YENEEA. CDR3 size: 13 residues. The germline V and J ends were trimmed by 5 bases and 6 bases, with 13 bases remaining between them. CDR3 nucleotides: TGTGCCAGCAGCCCACTGCGGGGTAATGGCTACACCTTC. It is translated as CASSPLRGNGYTF.

The CDR3 nucleotides are TGTGCCAGCAGCCAAGAGAGCAGGGGTGGTTCACCCCTCCACTTT. It is translated as CASSQESRGGSPLHF. The chain joins TRBV3-1 (or the pseudogene TRBV3-2) to TRBJ1-6; maybe TRBD1 (6 bases). Trimming took off 0 bases at V and 9 bases at J, with 12 bases between the two ends. The CDR3 extends over 15 amino acids. CDR1 and CDR2 from the germline V gene are LGHDT and YNNKEL (reference sequence).

V gene TRBV6-5 combines with J gene TRBJ1-4; 7 nucleotides match TRBD1. Germline V gene lookup returns CDR1 MNHEY and CDR2 SVGAGI. The CDR3 spans 15 residues. Trimming cost V 7 bases and J 3 bases; bases outside gene matches: 8. The CDR3 bases are TGTGCCAGCACCAGAGGACAGGCAGCTAATGAAAAACTGTTTTTT. Encoded protein: CASTRGQAANEKLFF.

Only a few counts were recorded for this clone. The chain carries TRBV5-5 and TRBJ2-7; D is possibly TRBD2 (6 bases). Germline assignment: CDR1 SGHKS and CDR2 YYEKEE (reference sequence). V was pared by 4 bases and J by 1 base, with 9 bases between. There are 13 residues in the CDR3. In DNA, the CDR3 is TGTGCCAGCAGCCGGAGGGGTTCCTACGAGCAGTACTTC. Its translation is CASSRRGSYEQYF.

The chain employs TRBV4-1 and TRBJ2-5; 9 nucleotides agree with TRBD1. Unmatched junction bases numbered 9, after V lost 5 bases and J lost 5 bases. This CDR3 contains 15 residues. Germline CDR1 and CDR2: MGHRA and YSYEKL. The CDR3 sequence is CASSEGDREGETQYF. The CDR3 nucleotides read TGCGCCAGCAGCGAAGGGGACAGGGAGGGGGAGACCCAGTACTTC.

V and J are TRBV4-1 and TRBJ1-1; no clear D gene. Trimming took off 3 bases at V and 3 bases at J, with 11 bases between the two ends. CDR3 length: 14 amino acids. The germline CDR1 and CDR2 sequences are MGHRA and YSYEKL. This CDR3 is CASSQNREYTEAFF. In nucleotides, the CDR3 is TGCGCCAGCAGCCAGAACCGGGAGTACACTGAAGCTTTCTTT.

The chain employs TRBV12-3 or TRBV12-4 and TRBJ2-7; 8 bases agree with TRBD1. V shed 6 bases and J 7 bases; nucleotides not matched to a gene: 8. CDR3 length equals 13 residues. CDR3 DNA: TGTGCCAGCAGGAAACAGGGGGTAGGTGAGCAGTACTTC. Encoded protein: CASRKQGVGEQYF.

This chain connects TRBV14 to TRBJ2-5; D possibly corresponds to TRBD2 (6 bases). The CDR3 has 14 amino acids. The V end was cut by 4 bases, the J end by 3 bases, with 12 bases between. In germline, CDR1 is SGHDN, CDR2 FVKESK. Here the CDR3 DNA reads TGTGCCAGCAGCCCGATAGGAGGGGAAGAGACCCAGTACTTC. This gives the protein CASSPIGGEETQYF.

This chain joins TRBV6-5 and TRBJ1-2; 7 positions match TRBD1. The ends lost 6 bases at V and 8 bases at J; junction bases unmatched: 9. The CDR3 is 13 residues long. Germline loops: CDR1 MNHEY, CDR2 SVGAGI. The CDR3 DNA reads as TGTGCCAGCAGGAAGACAGGGCTCGGGGGCTACACCTTC. Protein: CASRKTGLGGYTF.

The chain is built from TRBV27 and TRBJ2-1, with TRBD2 matching 11 bases. The CDR3 covers 16 residues. Trimming at V came to 6 bases and at J to 5 bases, leaving 9 bases not matched to a gene. Germline CDR1 and CDR2: MNHEY and SMNVEV (reference sequence). The DNA of the CDR3 is TGTGCCAGCAGCATTAGCGGGGGGGCGCCCCACAATGAGCAGTTCTTC. This translates into CASSISGGAPHNEQFF.

This clone was seen once. V and J are TRBV5-5 and TRBJ2-7, with 8 bases matching TRBD1. Germline CDR1 reads SGHKS; CDR2 reads YYEKEE (reference sequence). V shed 0 bases, J shed 3 bases, and the junction held 5 bases outside the gene matches. The CDR3 runs to 15 residues. The CDR3 region is CASSLVQGARYEQYF. CDR3 nucleotide sequence: TGTGCCAGCAGCTTGGTTCAGGGGGCTCGCTACGAGCAGTACTTC.

This chain joins TRBV5-1 and TRBJ2-3; D call uncertain. The V and J ends lost 1 base and 1 base respectively, with 13 bases between them. In germline, CDR1 is SGHRS, CDR2 YFSETQ. The CDR3 runs to 16 residues. Here the CDR3 reads CASSLSSGLGTDTQYF. The CDR3 region has the DNA TGCGCCAGCAGCTTGTCGTCCGGGTTGGGCACAGATACGCAGTATTTT.

The chain employs TRBV4-1 and TRBJ2-6; D remains ambiguous. This CDR3 region has 19 residues. The V end lost 1 base, the J end lost 0 bases, and 16 bases lay between the germline ends. Per the germline V gene, CDR1 is MGHRA and CDR2 is YSYEKL. In DNA, the CDR3 is TGCGCCAGCAGCCAAGGCCAACAGTCTTCTTTCTCTGGGGCCAACGTCCTGACTTTC. Translated: CASSQGQQSSFSGANVLTF.

The genes are TRBV11-2 and TRBJ2-1; D not resolved. The ends were cut back, 1 base at V and 1 base at J, with 5 bases in the middle. Germline lookup yields CDR1 SGHAT and CDR2 FQNNGV. The CDR3 is 14 residues long. As DNA, the CDR3 is TGTGCCAGCAGCTTAGCCGGTTCCTACAATGAGCAGTTCTTC. Protein product: CASSLAGSYNEQFF. The full variable domain, its missing parts supplied by reference TRBV11-2 and TRBJ2-1, is EAGVAQSPRYKIIEKRQSVAFWCNPISGHATLYWYQQILGQGPKLLIQFQNNGVVDDSQLPKDRFSAERLKGVDSTLKIQPAKLEDSAVYLCASSLAGSYNEQFFGPGTRLTVL.

With respect to this clone: The junction differs from germline at one of its ends, possibly a read error. The V and J genes are TRBV7-7 and TRBJ2-3; no definite D call. CDR1 and CDR2 (germline): SSHAT, FNYEAQ (reference sequence). The CDR3 covers 15 residues. The CDR3 DNA reads TGTGCTAGCAGCCTAGGGCCAGTAACCACAGATACGCAGTATTTT. This translates into CASSLGPVTTDTQYF.

The table lists this clone with a count of one. The chain is built from TRBV3-1 (or the pseudogene TRBV3-2) and TRBJ2-7; unclear D gene. Trimming removed 1 base from V and 2 bases from J, with 3 bases in between. Germline V gene sequence: CDR1 LGHDT, CDR2 YNNKEL (reference sequence). This CDR3 is 12 amino acids long. CDR3 nucleotide sequence: TGTGCCAGCAGCCAAGGGCCCTACGAGCAGTACTTC. Translating gives CASSQGPYEQYF.